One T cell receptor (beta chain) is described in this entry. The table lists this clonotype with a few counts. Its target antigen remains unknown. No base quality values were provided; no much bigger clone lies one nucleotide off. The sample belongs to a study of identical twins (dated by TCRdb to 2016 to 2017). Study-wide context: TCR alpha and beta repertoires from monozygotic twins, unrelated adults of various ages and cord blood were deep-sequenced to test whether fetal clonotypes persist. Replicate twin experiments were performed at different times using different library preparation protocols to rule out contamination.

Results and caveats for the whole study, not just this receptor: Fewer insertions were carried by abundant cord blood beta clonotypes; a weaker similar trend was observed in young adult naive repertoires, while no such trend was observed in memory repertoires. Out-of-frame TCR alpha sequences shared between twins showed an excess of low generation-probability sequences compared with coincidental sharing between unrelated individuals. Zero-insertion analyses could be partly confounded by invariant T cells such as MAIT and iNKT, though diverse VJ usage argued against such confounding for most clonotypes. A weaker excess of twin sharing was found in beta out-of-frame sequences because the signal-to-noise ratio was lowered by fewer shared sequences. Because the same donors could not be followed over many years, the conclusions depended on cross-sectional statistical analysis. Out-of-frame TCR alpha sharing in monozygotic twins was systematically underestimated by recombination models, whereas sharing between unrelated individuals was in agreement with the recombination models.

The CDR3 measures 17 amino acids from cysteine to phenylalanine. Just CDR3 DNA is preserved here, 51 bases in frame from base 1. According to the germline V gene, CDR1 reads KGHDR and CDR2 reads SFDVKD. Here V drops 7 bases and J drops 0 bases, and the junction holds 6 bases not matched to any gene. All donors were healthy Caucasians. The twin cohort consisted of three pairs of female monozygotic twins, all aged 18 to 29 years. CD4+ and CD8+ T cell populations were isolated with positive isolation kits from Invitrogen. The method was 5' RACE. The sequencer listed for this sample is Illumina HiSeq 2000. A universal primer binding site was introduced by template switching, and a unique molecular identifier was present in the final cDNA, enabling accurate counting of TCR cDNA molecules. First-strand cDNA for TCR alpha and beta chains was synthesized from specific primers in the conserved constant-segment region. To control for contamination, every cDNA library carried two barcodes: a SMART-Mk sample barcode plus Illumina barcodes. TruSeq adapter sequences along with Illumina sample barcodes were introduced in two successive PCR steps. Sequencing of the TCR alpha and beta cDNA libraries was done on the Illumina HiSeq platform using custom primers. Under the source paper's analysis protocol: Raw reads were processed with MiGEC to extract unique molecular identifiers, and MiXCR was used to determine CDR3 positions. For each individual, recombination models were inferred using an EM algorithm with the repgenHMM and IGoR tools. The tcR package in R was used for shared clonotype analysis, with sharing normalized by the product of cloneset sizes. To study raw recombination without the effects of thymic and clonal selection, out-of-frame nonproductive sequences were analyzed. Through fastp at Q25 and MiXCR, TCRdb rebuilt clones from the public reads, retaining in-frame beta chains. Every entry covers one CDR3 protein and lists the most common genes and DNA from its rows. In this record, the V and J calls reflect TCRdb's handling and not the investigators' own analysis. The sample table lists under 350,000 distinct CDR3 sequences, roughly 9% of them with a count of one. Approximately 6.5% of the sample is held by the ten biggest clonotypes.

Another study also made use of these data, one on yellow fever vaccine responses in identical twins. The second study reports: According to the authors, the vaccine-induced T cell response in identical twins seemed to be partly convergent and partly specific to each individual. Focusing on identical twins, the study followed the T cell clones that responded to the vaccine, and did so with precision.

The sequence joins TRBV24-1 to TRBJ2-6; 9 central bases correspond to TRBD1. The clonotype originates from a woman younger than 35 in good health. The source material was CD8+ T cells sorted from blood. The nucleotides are TGTGCCACCAGCACCCGGGACAGGGACTCTGGGGCCAACGTCCTGACTTTC. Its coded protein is CATSTRDRDSGANVLTF.